This TCR beta chain was sequenced for a study of CD8+ T cells in alopecia areata (dated by TCRdb to 2017 to 2018). A note on the overall study: Treated patients were enrolled in an open-label pilot trial of oral tofacitinib at 5 to 10 mg twice daily for moderate-to-severe alopecia areata. Tofacitinib was given for 6 to 18 months, followed by 6 months of follow-up off drug to assess delayed response and recurrence. High-throughput TCRbeta sequencing was used to examine T cell clonal expansion in alopecia areata in both the C3H/HeJ mouse model and human patients. In humans, TCRbeta sequencing was performed on scalp tissue and on sorted CD4+ and CD8+ peripheral blood T cells from healthy controls and from patients with patchy or totalis/universalis alopecia areata. Biopsies were taken from tofacitinib-treated patients at baseline and at 4 and 24 weeks of treatment, and a later scalp biopsy was taken in several of the tofacitinib-treated patients. Scalp clonality was compared among normal scalp (n=4), patchy alopecia areata scalp (n=8), and alopecia totalis/universalis scalp (n=8). The RNA source kit depended on sample type: the PAXgene miRNA kit for fixed scalp, the miRNeasy kit for PBMCs, and the RNeasy kit for mouse skin. Amplification of TCRbeta CDR3 regions was done by immunoSEQ multiplex PCR using 35 Vbeta forward primers and 13 Jbeta reverse primers. The paper's findings and limits, for the study overall: Shared TCR sequences between patients were less evident than in mice, which may be partly attributable to HLA diversity in the patient population. Lesional scalp, especially in alopecia totalis/universalis, showed higher clonality and more expanded CD8+ clones than normal scalp, suggesting antigenic drive. Unlike mouse skin, where gammadelta T cells dominate, normal human skin contains resident alphabeta T cells that get sequenced too, which complicates analysis of the scalp TCR repertoire.

Lesional scalp punch biopsies and peripheral blood were obtained from alopecia areata patients. PBMCs were separated by density centrifugation and stained for CD3, CD4 and CD8, after which CD4+ and CD8+ T cells were sorted on a FACSAria. After removal of 7 bases from V and 2 bases from J, the junction retains 4 bases not matched to a gene. From its cysteine to its phenylalanine, the CDR3 spans 14 amino acids. CDR3 DNA only is kept here, 42 bases in frame from base 1. Reading the germline V gene gives CDR1 SQVTM and CDR2 ANQGSEA. A few counts support this clone. Its antigen is still unknown. No base-level quality is on record; no much larger clone is a single base apart. The method was the immunoSEQ multiplex PCR assay. RNA was extracted from all samples and reverse transcribed into cDNA as template for TCR sequencing. SuperScript III was used for first-strand cDNA synthesis, primed with a 2:1 mix of oligo-dT and random hexamers. A synthetic immune receptor repertoire was used to gauge amplification bias, and whatever bias remained was removed computationally. Per the original workflow: Raw reads were preprocessed to remove errors, and CDR3 was defined by IMGT conventions from the conserved cysteine to phenylalanine. Clonality was computed as 1 minus the Shannon entropy, with the entropy normalized by log2 of the number of productive unique TCRs. Whether each scalp clone was CD4 or CD8 was inferred by checking scalp TCRbeta sequences against the CD4 and CD8 repertoires from sorted blood. What TCRdb holds here is the immuneACCESS table cut down to in-frame rearrangements. Part of the clones is not present; checked against another copy, under half of the missing clones reflect an unresolved V gene, and the others are unexplained. The V and J calls and clone size were taken over from that table, and D and trimming were inferred from the DNA. This sample gives approximately 91,000 clones in total; roughly 42% of them show up just once. The ten top clones hold under 0.9% of the sample.

This TCR came from a human donor with alopecia areata. Input material: CD4+ T cells sorted from blood. Recombination linked TRBV29-1 to TRBJ2-6, and 8 junction bases match TRBD1. The CDR3 here reads CSDRTGPGANVLTF. The base sequence is TGCAGCGACAGGACAGGGCCTGGGGCCAACGTCCTGACTTTC.